One sample yielded the 14 T cell receptor beta chains listed below, sequenced in a study of CD8 T cells in Susac syndrome. Random-hexamer reverse transcription was applied to roughly 0.5 to 1 ug RNA. TCRdb re-called the immunoSEQ multiplex PCR reads through MiXCR, storing one row per CDR3 protein. The data contain roughly 89,000 distinct CDR3 sequences, about 96% of them singletons. Material: CD8+ T cells from PBMCs. These receptors all stem from a human donor with Susac syndrome.

The chain combines TRBV19 with TRBJ1-5, with D perhaps TRBD1 (6 bases). Germline V gene lookup returns CDR1 LNHDA and CDR2 SQIVND (reference sequence). Trimming pared 5 bases from V and 6 bases from J, leaving 14 bases between. The CDR3 is 14 amino acids. In DNA form, the CDR3 reads TGTGCCAGTAGTCCTTATACAGGGATTCAGCCCCAGCATTTT. This translates into CASSPYTGIQPQHF.

This chain joins TRBV29-1 and TRBJ1-1; a possible D gene is TRBD1 (5 bases). V lost 7 bases and J lost 0, with 15 bases in between. The CDR3 has 14 residues. Germline V gene sequence: CDR1 SQVTM, CDR2 ANQGSEA. The CDR3 spells CSASMDTLNTEAFF. In nucleotides, the CDR3 is TGCAGCGCTTCCATGGACACCCTGAACACTGAAGCTTTCTTT.

The genes are TRBV25-1 and TRBJ2-1; possibly TRBD2 for D (5 bases). Germline CDR1 reads MGHDK; CDR2 reads SYGVNS. Trimming removed 3 bases from V and 4 bases from J, with 7 bases in between. The CDR3 extends over 13 amino acids. CDR3 amino acids: CASSDGVYNEQFF. CDR3 nucleotide sequence: TGTGCCAGCAGTGACGGGGTGTACAATGAGCAGTTCTTC.

J is TRBJ2-5 and V is TRBV6-2 or TRBV6-3; unclear D gene. The germline gives CDR1 MNHEY, CDR2 SVGEGT. The V gene lost 6 bases and the J gene lost 2 bases, with 7 bases spanning the gap. This CDR3 contains 12 residues. This chain's CDR3 is CASRRQQETQYF. For the CDR3, the DNA is TGTGCCAGCAGGAGGCAGCAAGAGACCCAGTACTTC.

The rearrangement uses TRBV20-1 and TRBJ2-7, with 9 bases matching TRBD2. Looked up from germline, CDR1 is DFQATT and CDR2 is SNEGSKA (reference sequence). There are 14 residues in the CDR3. The V segment lost 1 base and the J segment 9 bases; nucleotides outside the gene matches: 10. In DNA form, the CDR3 reads TGCAGTGCTAGAGTTGTGGTAGCGGGAGCTAGGCAGTACTTC. Its protein product is CSARVVVAGARQYF.

V gene TRBV30 combines with J gene TRBJ2-3; D not certain. This CDR3 spans 15 amino acids. Germline values: CDR1 GTSNPN, CDR2 SVGIG (reference sequence). Trimming shortened V by 2 bases and J by 2 bases, and 14 bases separated the two germline ends. The CDR3 spells CAWSRPLVYTDTQYF. Written as DNA, the CDR3 is TGTGCCTGGAGTCGGCCCCTTGTATACACAGATACGCAGTATTTT.

This chain links TRBV20-1 with TRBJ2-7; maybe TRBD2 (6 bases). The CDR3 spans 13 residues. Deletions cut 0 bases from V and 6 bases from J, with 12 bases between. Germline CDR1 DFQATT, CDR2 SNEGSKA (reference sequence). The CDR3 is CSAREKGTSEQYV. The CDR3 DNA reads TGCAGTGCTAGAGAGAAGGGGACTTCCGAGCAGTACGTC.

This chain joins TRBV7-9 and TRBJ1-2; TRBD1 might be the D (6 bases). Germline-derived CDR1 and CDR2 are SEHNR and FQNEAQ (reference sequence). V shed 4 bases and J shed 1 base, with 7 bases lying between them. CDR3 length equals 13 residues. CDR3 loop: CASSWTVNYGYTF. The DNA of the CDR3 is TGTGCCAGCAGCTGGACAGTTAACTATGGCTACACCTTC.

V gene TRBV15 combines with J gene TRBJ2-7; 7 nucleotides align to TRBD2. Looked up from germline, CDR1 is LNHNV and CDR2 is YYDKDF (reference sequence). V trimming: 3 bases; J trimming: 3 bases; junction bases outside the gene matches: 2. The CDR3 is 13 amino acids. The CDR3 loop is CATSSQRGYEQYV. DNA of the CDR3: TGTGCCACCAGCAGCCAGCGGGGCTACGAGCAGTACGTC.

The V call is TRBV9, the J call TRBJ2-2; D may match TRBD1 or TRBD2 (5 bases each). The length of the CDR3 is 15 residues. Germline CDR1 SGDLS, CDR2 YYNGEE. V was trimmed by 0 bases and J by 7 bases, leaving 13 bases between them. The chain's CDR3 is CASSVAGAVGGELFF. The DNA for the CDR3 is TGTGCCAGCAGCGTAGCCGGGGCGGTCGGCGGGGAGCTGTTTTTT.

The chain has TRBV5-6 and TRBJ2-7; D not resolved. Germline lookup yields CDR1 SGHDT and CDR2 YYEEEE. Trimming cost V 2 bases and J 5 bases, with 11 bases left between them. The CDR3 has 13 amino acids. In nucleotides, the CDR3 is TGTGCCAGCAGCTTATCAGAATTCAACGAGCAGTACTTC. Its protein is CASSLSEFNEQYF.

The gene calls are TRBV20-1 and TRBJ2-4; D uncertain. The CDR3 has 13 amino acids. The germline V and J ends were trimmed by 0 bases and 3 bases, with 6 bases remaining between them. Germline values: CDR1 DFQATT, CDR2 SNEGSKA (reference sequence). CDR3 sequence reads: CSARDNDKNIQYF. The CDR3 nucleotides are TGCAGTGCTAGAGATAATGACAAAAACATTCAGTACTTC.

A single count supports this clonotype. V usage is TRBV12-3 or TRBV12-4 and J usage is TRBJ2-7, with a tentative D call TRBD2 (5 bases). V lost 2 bases to trimming and J lost 5 bases, with 10 bases between them. This CDR3 has 13 amino acids. CDR3 coding DNA: TGTGCCAGCAGTTTATTCGGGATAGACGAGCAGTACGTC. This gives the protein CASSLFGIDEQYV.

The chain is built from TRBV4-3 and TRBJ1-2, with TRBD1 identical over 7 bases. CDR3 size: 14 residues. The ends lost 3 bases at V and 5 bases at J; junction bases unmatched: 6. Germline loops: CDR1 LGHNA, CDR2 YSLEER. In DNA form, the CDR3 reads TGCGCCAGCAGCCATCTAGGGGGCGCGTATGGCTACACCTTC. Its protein product is CASSHLGGAYGYTF.